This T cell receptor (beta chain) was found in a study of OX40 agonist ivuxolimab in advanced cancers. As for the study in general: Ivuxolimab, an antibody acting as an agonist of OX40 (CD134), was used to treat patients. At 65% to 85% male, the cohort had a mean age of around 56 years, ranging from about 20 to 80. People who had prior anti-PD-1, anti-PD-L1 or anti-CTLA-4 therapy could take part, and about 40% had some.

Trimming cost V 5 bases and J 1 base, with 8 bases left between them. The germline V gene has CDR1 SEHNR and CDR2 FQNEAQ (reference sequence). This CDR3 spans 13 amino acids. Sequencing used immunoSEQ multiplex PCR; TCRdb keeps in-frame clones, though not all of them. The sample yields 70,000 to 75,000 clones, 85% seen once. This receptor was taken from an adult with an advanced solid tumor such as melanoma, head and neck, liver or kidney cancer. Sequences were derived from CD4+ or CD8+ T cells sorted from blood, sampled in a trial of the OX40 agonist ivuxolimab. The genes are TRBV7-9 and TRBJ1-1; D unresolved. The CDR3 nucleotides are TGTGCCAGCAGCCCAAAGGGGAACACTGAAGCTTTCTTT. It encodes CASSPKGNTEAFF.